This entry lists 32 T cell receptor beta chains sequenced from one sample in a study of blood T cell repertoires in COVID-19. Profiled with immunoSEQ multiplex PCR; TCRdb holds only in-frame clones, not every one. The sample carries hundreds of thousands of clones, roughly nine tenths recorded once. Source material: PBMCs or T cells enriched from blood (not recorded which). The receptors were gathered from a man aged 18 to 30 who had recovered from COVID-19.

The V and J genes are TRBV7-9 and TRBJ1-1, with 10 bases aligning to TRBD1. V shed 2 bases, J shed 9 bases, and the junction held 18 bases outside the gene matches. The CDR3 consists of 18 residues. Germline CDR1 SEHNR, CDR2 FQNEAQ (reference sequence). CDR3 nucleotide sequence: TGTGCCAGCAGCTTACCCGCCGGACAGACAGGGGGCATCCCAAAAGCTTTCTTT. Its protein product is CASSLPAGQTGGIPKAFF.

This clone occurred once. One junction end does not reproduce the germline sequence, and a read error may be involved. This rearrangement joins TRBV10-3 to TRBJ1-1, with D maybe TRBD1 (6 bases). From germline, CDR1 is ENHRY and CDR2 SYGVKD. The CDR3 contains 13 residues. The CDR3 nucleotides are TGTGCCATCAGTGAAACGCTCCCGCTACGGACAGTCTTT. Translation gives CAISETLPLRTVF.

This chain connects TRBV6-2 or TRBV6-3 to TRBJ2-1; TRBD1 matches at 12 bases. J was trimmed by 8 bases and V by 5 bases; bases with no gene match: 10. CDR1 and CDR2 (germline): MNHEY, SVGEGT. The CDR3 consists of 16 residues. CDR3 region: CASSAFRDRGLHEQFF. In DNA, the CDR3 is TGTGCCAGCAGTGCATTTCGGGACAGGGGGCTTCATGAGCAGTTCTTC.

Worth noting for this clone: An end of the junction does not agree with germline; a read error may underlie this. The rearrangement joins TRBV2 to TRBJ2-1; 9 bases match TRBD2. In germline, CDR1 is SNHLY, CDR2 FYNNEI. There are 14 residues in the CDR3. The CDR3 is CASSGVTSGGPSLF. DNA of the CDR3: TGTGCCAGCAGTGGGGTAACGAGCGGGGGGCCCTCCCTCTTC. Based on the CDR3 plus reference TRBV2 and TRBJ2-1, the full variable domain is EPEVTQTPSHQVTQMGQEVILRCVPISNHLYFYWYRQILGQKVEFLVSFYNNEISEKSEIFDDQFSVERPDGSNFTLKIRSTKLEDSAMYFCASSGVTSGGPSLFGPGTRLTVL.

The chain recombines TRBV9 with TRBJ2-7; TRBD1 matches 8 bases. This CDR3 is 13 amino acids long. Germline CDR1 reads SGDLS; CDR2 reads YYNGEE. Germline trimming cut 3 bases from V and 3 bases from J; bases unmatched to any gene: 2. CDR3 sequence: CASSGDRHYEQYF. In DNA form, the CDR3 reads TGTGCCAGCAGCGGGGACAGGCACTACGAGCAGTACTTC. The full variable domain, rest sourced from reference TRBV9 and TRBJ2-7, is DSGVTQTPKHLITATGQRVTLRCSPRSGDLSVYWYQQSLDQGLQFLIQYYNGEERAKGNILERFSAQQFPDLHSELNLSSLELGDSALYFCASSGDRHYEQYFGPGTRLTVT.

The chain is built from TRBV19 and TRBJ1-5; 7 bases align to TRBD1. Germline loops: CDR1 LNHDA, CDR2 SQIVND (reference sequence). The CDR3 contains 15 residues. With V trimmed by 9 bases and J by 3 bases, 11 bases remained unmatched. For the CDR3, the DNA is TGTGCCAGCAGGCCCAGGGACAGCCACAATCAGCCCCAGCATTTT. This encodes CASRPRDSHNQPQHF.

CDR3 region: CASKGASGGIGDTQYF. In nucleotides, the CDR3 is TGCGCCAGCAAGGGTGCTAGCGGGGGAATCGGGGATACGCAGTATTTT. The chain carries TRBV5-1 and TRBJ2-3, with TRBD2 identical over 10 bases. CDR3 length: 16 residues. Germline lookup yields CDR1 SGHRS and CDR2 YFSETQ. V shed 6 bases, J shed 6 bases, and the junction held 13 bases outside the gene matches.

J is TRBJ1-1 and V is TRBV5-1; D unresolved. The CDR3 has 15 amino acids. Germline V gene lookup returns CDR1 SGHRS and CDR2 YFSETQ. Trimming left V 0 bases short and J 1 base short, with 10 bases between. The CDR3 spells CASSLESLSNTEAFF. CDR3 nucleotide sequence: TGCGCCAGCAGCTTGGAGAGCCTGTCGAACACTGAAGCTTTCTTT.

This clone has just a few counts. The genes are TRBV5-5 and TRBJ1-2; TRBD1 aligns across 7 bases. Germline CDR1 is SGHKS and CDR2 is YYEKEE (reference sequence). Trimming cost V 1 base and J 4 bases; bases outside gene matches: 10. CDR3 size: 16 residues. This CDR3 is CASSLTWDSTSYGYTF. CDR3 bases: TGTGCCAGCAGCTTGACCTGGGACAGTACGAGCTATGGCTACACCTTC.

The chain employs TRBV27 and TRBJ1-2; 7 nucleotides line up with TRBD1. CDR1 is MNHEY, CDR2 SMNVEV, per germline (reference sequence). V was clipped by 5 bases and J by 4 bases; unmatched bases: 7. The CDR3 totals 14 residues. The CDR3 protein is CASSPWTGPYGYTF. CDR3 DNA sequence: TGTGCCAGCAGTCCGTGGACAGGACCCTATGGCTACACCTTC.

This chain uses TRBV5-1 with TRBJ1-1, with a weak D call TRBD1 (6 bases). The CDR3 is 16 residues long. CDR1 is SGHRS, CDR2 YFSETQ, per germline. V lost 4 bases and J lost 0, with 16 bases in between. In DNA form, the CDR3 reads TGCGCCAGCAGCCTGGCGGGAGGACAGATGAACACTGAAGCTTTCTTT. It specifies CASSLAGGQMNTEAFF.

This chain links TRBV6-2 or TRBV6-3 with TRBJ1-3; no definite D call. This CDR3 has 15 residues. V lost 3 bases and J lost 0, with 9 bases in between. CDR1 is MNHEY, CDR2 SVGEGT, per germline. The CDR3 loop reads CASSYIQSSGNTIYF. The CDR3 region has the DNA TGTGCCAGCAGTTATATACAGTCCTCTGGAAACACCATATATTTT.

This sequence joins TRBV5-6 and TRBJ2-2, with D uncertain. Between the trimmed V and J ends, which lost 0 bases and 4 bases, there was a span of 4 bases. Germline V CDR1 and CDR2: SGHDT, YYEEEE. The CDR3 loop spans 13 amino acids. The CDR3: CASSLAFTGELFF. The CDR3 region has the DNA TGTGCCAGCAGCTTGGCGTTCACCGGGGAGCTGTTTTTT.

This chain joins TRBV10-3 and TRBJ1-1; 10 bases are shared with TRBD1. Unmatched junction bases numbered 9, after V lost 11 bases and J lost 3 bases. Germline V gives CDR1 ENHRY, CDR2 SYGVKD. This CDR3 is 14 amino acids long. The CDR3 reads CASQGTGVDTEAFF. The CDR3 nucleotides are TGTGCCTCCCAAGGGACAGGGGTAGACACTGAAGCTTTCTTT.

The genes are TRBV7-9 and TRBJ2-7; TRBD2 aligns across 8 bases. The CDR3 extends over 17 amino acids. Germline CDR1 SEHNR, CDR2 FQNEAQ (reference sequence). With 5 bases clipped from V and 3 bases from J, the junction kept 15 bases outside the gene matches. The CDR3 loop reads CASSAVRAGGRNYEQYF. The CDR3 DNA is TGTGCCAGCAGCGCCGTGAGGGCGGGAGGCCGCAACTACGAGCAGTACTTC.

The CDR3 DNA follows: TGCAGTGCTAGTGAGGGGACAGGAAGAAGATCACCCCTCCACTTT. Residues: CSASEGTGRRSPLHF. The chain uses TRBV20-1 and TRBJ1-6; 8 bases match TRBD1. The CDR3 covers 15 residues. V lost 3 bases, J lost 10 bases, and 11 bases stayed unmatched. Germline CDR1 DFQATT, CDR2 SNEGSKA (reference sequence).

The J gene is TRBJ2-5, the V gene TRBV7-3, with 13 bases that match TRBD2. The CDR3 consists of 17 residues. The J segment lost 4 bases and the V segment lost 5 bases, leaving 10 bases of the junction unmatched. CDR1 and CDR2 (germline): SGHTA, FQGTGA. In DNA, the CDR3 is TGTGCCAGCAGCCCAGACTCACTAGCGGGGGGGCGAGAGACCCAGTACTTC. Its translation: CASSPDSLAGGRETQYF. Filled out from reference TRBV7-3 and TRBJ2-5, the complete variable domain reads GAGVSQTPSNKVTEKGKYVELRCDPISGHTALYWYRQSLGQGPEFLIYFQGTGAADDSGLPNDRFFAVRPEGSVSTLKIQRTERGDSAVYLCASSPDSLAGGRETQYFGPGTRLLVL.

The gene calls are TRBV7-9 and TRBJ2-3; perhaps TRBD2 as D (5 bases). V lost 7 bases, J lost 6 bases, and 11 bases lay in between. Germline CDR1 is SEHNR and CDR2 is FQNEAQ (reference sequence). This CDR3 region has 12 residues. CDR3 sequence: CASTRIADTQYF. The CDR3 DNA reads as TGTGCCAGCACCCGGATAGCGGATACGCAGTATTTT.

This clone was seen a few times. The V gene is TRBV11-2, the J gene TRBJ2-7; D may be TRBD2 (5 bases). The CDR3 totals 16 residues. Trimming cost V 0 bases and J 2 bases, with 14 bases left between them. The germline gives CDR1 SGHAT, CDR2 FQNNGV. CDR3 in DNA: TGTGCCAGCAGCTTAGAGGCGGGTAGGGTCGCCTACGAGCAGTACTTC. This gives the protein CASSLEAGRVAYEQYF.

V and J are TRBV12-3 or TRBV12-4 and TRBJ2-7, with 12 bases that match TRBD1. The CDR3 spans 12 residues. V lost 7 bases and J lost 11; bases outside the gene matches: 6. CDR3 bases: TGTGCCAGCATGAGGGACAGGGGGCTGGAGTACTTC. Protein sequence: CASMRDRGLEYF.

The V and J genes are TRBV30 and TRBJ2-1; D remains unclear. Germline V gene lookup returns CDR1 GTSNPN and CDR2 SVGIG (reference sequence). CDR3 length: 14 amino acids. Trimming left V 5 bases short and J 1 base short, with 12 bases between. CDR3 in amino acids: CAWDRRKSYNEQFF. The CDR3, as DNA: TGTGCCTGGGACCGGCGGAAATCCTACAATGAGCAGTTCTTC.

The chain joins TRBV18 to TRBJ1-4, with TRBD1 matching over 10 bases. CDR3 length equals 16 residues. The junction had 7 bases not matched to a gene; V was cut back by 3 bases and J by 6 bases. Germline V gene sequence: CDR1 KGHSH, CDR2 LQKENI. The CDR3 loop is CASSPSIDRGHEKLFF. CDR3 sequence (DNA): TGTGCCAGCTCACCGTCGATTGACAGGGGGCATGAAAAACTGTTTTTT.

The rearrangement joins TRBV5-1 to TRBJ2-7, with D unclear. This CDR3 has 13 residues. Germline loops: CDR1 SGHRS, CDR2 YFSETQ. Trimming removed 4 bases at V and 3 bases at J, with 11 bases between. The CDR3 DNA reads as TGCGCCAGCAGCCAAGCTGTGAGCTACGAGCAGTACTTC. Translation gives CASSQAVSYEQYF.

The chain employs TRBV9 and TRBJ2-1; TRBD2 matches 9 bases. With V trimmed by 4 bases and J by 4 bases, 12 bases remained unmatched. CDR3 length: 17 residues. Looked up from germline, CDR1 is SGDLS and CDR2 is YYNGEE. The DNA for the CDR3 is TGTGCCAGCAGCTCTTTAGCGGGAGCTAATACTTACAATGAGCAGTTCTTC. It is translated as CASSSLAGANTYNEQFF.

The count of this clone is one. The chain combines TRBV7-9 with TRBJ1-2, with no clear D. Germline CDR1 and CDR2: SEHNR and FQNEAQ (reference sequence). Trimming pared 4 bases from V and 8 bases from J, leaving 14 bases between. CDR3 length: 13 residues. The CDR3 coding sequence is TGTGCCAGCAGCTATGTCCCGACGGAGGGCTACACCTTC. Translated: CASSYVPTEGYTF.

This clone appeared many times. V and J are TRBV6-4 and TRBJ2-2; TRBD1 matches 8 bases. Germline lookup yields CDR1 MRHNA and CDR2 SNTAGT. V dropped 2 bases and J dropped 1; count of bases not matched to a gene: 0. The CDR3 runs to 15 residues. Here the CDR3 DNA reads TGTGCCAGCAGTGACGGACAGGGGAACACCGGGGAGCTGTTTTTT. Its translation: CASSDGQGNTGELFF.

V is TRBV6-1 and J is TRBJ2-7, with D unresolved. The CDR3 length is 12 residues. V lost 0 bases to trimming and J lost 3 bases, with 3 bases between them. Germline CDR1 and CDR2: MNHNS and SASEGT. The CDR3: CASSEAGYEQYF. CDR3 in DNA: TGTGCCAGCAGTGAAGCCGGCTACGAGCAGTACTTC.

The V gene is TRBV30, the J gene TRBJ2-3, with 7 bases fitting TRBD1. V shed 3 bases, J shed 2 bases, and the junction held 5 bases outside the gene matches. From germline, CDR1 is GTSNPN and CDR2 SVGIG (reference sequence). This CDR3 region has 14 residues. As DNA, the CDR3 is TGTGCCTGGAGAAGGGGGCGCATCACAGATACGCAGTATTTT. It is translated as CAWRRGRITDTQYF.

The V call is TRBV4-3, the J call TRBJ2-3; D possibly corresponds to TRBD1 (5 bases). V was clipped by 0 bases and J by 8 bases, with 6 bases between them. Germline V lookup: CDR1 LGHNA, CDR2 YSLEER. The CDR3 sequence is 12 residues long. CDR3 in amino acids: CASSQEGRTQYF. The CDR3 nucleotides read TGCGCCAGCAGCCAAGAGGGGCGTACGCAGTATTTT.

This clone has a handful of counts. The V call is TRBV14, the J call TRBJ1-2; TRBD1 matches 8 bases. CDR3 size: 13 residues. Unmatched junction bases numbered 1, after V lost 4 bases and J lost 3 bases. Germline V gene lookup returns CDR1 SGHDN and CDR2 FVKESK. CDR3 nucleotides: TGTGCCAGCAGCCCGGACAGGGACTATGGCTACACCTTC. This translates into CASSPDRDYGYTF.

The chain joins TRBV2 to TRBJ1-4; TRBD1 aligns across 8 bases. This CDR3 is built from 15 residues. Germline-derived CDR1 and CDR2 are SNHLY and FYNNEI. V trimming: 7 bases; J trimming: 5 bases; junction bases outside the gene matches: 9. The CDR3 bases are TGTGCCAGCAATGGGGCAGGGGGCCGGAATGAAAAACTGTTTTTT. Translation gives CASNGAGGRNEKLFF.

The chain couples TRBV27 to TRBJ2-7; 7 positions agree with TRBD2. CDR1 MNHEY and CDR2 SMNVEV come from the germline V gene (reference sequence). The CDR3 spans 15 residues. After removal of 3 bases from V and 0 bases from J, the junction contained 5 bases not matched to a gene. The CDR3 sequence: CASSLAGGSSYEQYF. The CDR3, as DNA: TGTGCCAGCAGTTTGGCCGGGGGGAGCTCCTACGAGCAGTACTTC.